This TCR beta chain was recorded in a study of T cell responses to AZD1222 COVID-19 vaccine. The CDR3 sequence is 17 residues long. Germline V gene data show CDR1 as SGDLS and CDR2 as YYNGEE. V lost 0 bases and J lost 2; bases outside the gene matches: 7. Generated by immunoSEQ multiplex PCR, the TCRdb table keeps only in-frame clones and is missing some. The sample has roughly 97,000 clones, more than 70% seen once. This TCR was recovered from an adult in good health. The rearrangement uses TRBV9 and TRBJ1-3; 8 positions match TRBD1. The material was peripheral blood, obtained on day 0 of AZD1222 vaccination. CDR3 region: CASSVADRVLTGNTIYF. The CDR3 coding sequence is TGTGCCAGCAGCGTAGCGGACAGGGTACTGACTGGAAACACCATATATTTT.